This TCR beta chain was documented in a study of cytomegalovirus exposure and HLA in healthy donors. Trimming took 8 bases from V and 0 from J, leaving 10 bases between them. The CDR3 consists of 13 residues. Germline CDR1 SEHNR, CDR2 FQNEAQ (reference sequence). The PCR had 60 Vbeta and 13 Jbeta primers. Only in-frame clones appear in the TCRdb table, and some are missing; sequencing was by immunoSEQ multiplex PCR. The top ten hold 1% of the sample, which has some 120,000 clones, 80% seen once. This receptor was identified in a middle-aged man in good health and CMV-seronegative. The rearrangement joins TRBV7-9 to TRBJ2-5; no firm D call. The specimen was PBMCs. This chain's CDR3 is CASSLTDQETQYF. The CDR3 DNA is TGTGCCAGCTCCCTTACGGACCAAGAGACCCAGTACTTC.